This TCR beta chain was observed in a study of regulatory T cells in long-lasting Graves disease. Study findings and constraints: The small sample size may have reduced accuracy. Sampling was limited to peripheral blood rather than thyroid tissue. Persistent disease showed a preference for TRBV28, TRBJ1-2 and TRBJ2-5.

This clonotype has ten or more counts. Its antigen is not known. There are 14 residues in the CDR3. The V gene end was trimmed by 7 bases and the J gene end by 3 bases; junction bases not matched to a gene: 8. CDR1 and CDR2 (germline): SQVTM, ANQGSEA. Construction of the TCR beta libraries employed iRepertoire HTBI primers in conjunction with Arm-PCR of CDR3 regions. TCRdb recomputed calls from the multiplex PCR reads with MiXCR, one row per CDR3 protein. The sample comprises about 220,000 distinct CDR3 sequences, about 17% of which are singletons, and over 20% rests with the top ten. Time point described: newly diagnosed GD, antithyroid drugs for less than 3 months. Generation of the TCR library employed RNA extracted from PBMCs. A roughly 10-milliliter sample of peripheral blood was drawn into EDTA tubes.

This material consisted of peripheral blood mononuclear cells (PBMCs), taken at new diagnosis, from a patient treated with antithyroid drugs. The J gene is TRBJ2-7, the V gene TRBV29-1; 11 nucleotides line up with TRBD2. The source is a female donor with Graves disease. CDR3: CSAVLAGGRYEQYF. The DNA for the CDR3 is TGCAGCGCCGTTCTAGCGGGGGGCCGCTACGAGCAGTACTTC.